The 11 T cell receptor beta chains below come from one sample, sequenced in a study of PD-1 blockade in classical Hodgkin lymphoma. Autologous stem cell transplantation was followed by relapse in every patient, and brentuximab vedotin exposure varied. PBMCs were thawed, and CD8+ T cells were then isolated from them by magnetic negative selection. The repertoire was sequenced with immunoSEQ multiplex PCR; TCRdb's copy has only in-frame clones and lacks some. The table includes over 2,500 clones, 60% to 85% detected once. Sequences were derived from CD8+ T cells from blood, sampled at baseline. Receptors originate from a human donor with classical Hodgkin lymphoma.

CDR3 nucleotide sequence: TGTGCCAGCAGCTCACGACGGACTAGCCTTCTAAGCAATGAGCAGTTCTTC. Residues: CASSSRRTSLLSNEQFF. J is TRBJ2-1 and V is TRBV11-2; 8 nucleotides line up with TRBD2. The germline gives CDR1 SGHAT, CDR2 FQNNGV. The CDR3 covers 17 residues. With 4 bases clipped from V and 6 bases from J, the junction kept 14 bases outside the gene matches.

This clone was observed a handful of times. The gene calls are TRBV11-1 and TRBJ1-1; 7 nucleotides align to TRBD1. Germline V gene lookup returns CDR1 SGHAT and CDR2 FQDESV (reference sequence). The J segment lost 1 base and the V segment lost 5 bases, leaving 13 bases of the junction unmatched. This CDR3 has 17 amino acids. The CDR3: CASSPQTGQRANTEAFF. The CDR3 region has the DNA TGTGCCAGCAGCCCCCAGACAGGGCAAAGGGCGAACACTGAAGCTTTCTTT.

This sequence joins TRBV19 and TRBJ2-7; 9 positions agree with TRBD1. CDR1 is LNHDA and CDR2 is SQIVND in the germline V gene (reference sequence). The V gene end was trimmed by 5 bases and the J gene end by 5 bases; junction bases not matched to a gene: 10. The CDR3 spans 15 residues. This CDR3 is CASSPLTGGNNEQYF. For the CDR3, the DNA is TGTGCCAGTAGTCCCCTGACAGGGGGTAACAACGAGCAGTACTTC.

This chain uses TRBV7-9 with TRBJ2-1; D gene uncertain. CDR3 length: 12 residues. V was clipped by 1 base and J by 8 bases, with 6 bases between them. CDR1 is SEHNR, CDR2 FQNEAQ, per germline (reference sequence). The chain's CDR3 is CASSLVVHEQFF. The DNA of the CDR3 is TGTGCCAGCAGCTTAGTTGTCCATGAGCAGTTCTTC.

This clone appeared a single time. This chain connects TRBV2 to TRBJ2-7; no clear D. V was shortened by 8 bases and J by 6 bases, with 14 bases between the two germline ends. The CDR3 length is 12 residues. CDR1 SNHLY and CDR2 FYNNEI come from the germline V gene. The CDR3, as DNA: TGTGCCAGCTCAGGATTCGAAGTCGAGCAGTACTTC. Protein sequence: CASSGFEVEQYF.

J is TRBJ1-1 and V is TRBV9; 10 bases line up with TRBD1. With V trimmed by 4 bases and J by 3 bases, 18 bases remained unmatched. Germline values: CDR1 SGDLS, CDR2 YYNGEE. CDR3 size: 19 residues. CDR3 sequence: CASSPRQGAFDNIHTEAFF. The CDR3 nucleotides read TGTGCCAGCAGCCCCAGACAGGGGGCGTTCGATAACATCCACACTGAAGCTTTCTTT.

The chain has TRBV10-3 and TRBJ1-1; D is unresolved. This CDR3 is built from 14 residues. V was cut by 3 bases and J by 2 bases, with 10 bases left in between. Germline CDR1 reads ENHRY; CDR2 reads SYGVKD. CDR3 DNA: TGTGCCATCAGTGACGTGACGGTAAACACTGAAGCTTTCTTT. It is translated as CAISDVTVNTEAFF.

CDR3 sequence: CASSPGGFQETQYF. CDR3 sequence (DNA): TGTGCCAGCAGCCCCGGGGGATTTCAAGAGACCCAGTACTTC. This rearrangement joins TRBV11-3 to TRBJ2-5; weak D call: TRBD2 (6 bases). The CDR3 is 14 residues long. Deletions cut 5 bases from V and 2 bases from J, with 12 bases between. Germline V gene lookup returns CDR1 SGHNT and CDR2 YENEEA.

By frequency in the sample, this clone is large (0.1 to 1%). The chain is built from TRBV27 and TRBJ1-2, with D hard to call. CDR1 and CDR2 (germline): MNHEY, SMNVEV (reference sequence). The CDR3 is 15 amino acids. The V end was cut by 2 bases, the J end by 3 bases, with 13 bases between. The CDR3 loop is CASSLGSHPHYGYTF. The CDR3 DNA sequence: TGTGCCAGCAGTTTAGGTTCGCACCCCCACTATGGCTACACCTTC.

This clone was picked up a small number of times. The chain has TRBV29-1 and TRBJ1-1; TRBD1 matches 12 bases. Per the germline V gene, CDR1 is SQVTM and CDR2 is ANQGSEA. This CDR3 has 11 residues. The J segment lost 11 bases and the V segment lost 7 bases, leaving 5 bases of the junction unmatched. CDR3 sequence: CSGGQGAMAFF. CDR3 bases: TGCAGCGGGGGACAGGGGGCGATGGCTTTCTTT.

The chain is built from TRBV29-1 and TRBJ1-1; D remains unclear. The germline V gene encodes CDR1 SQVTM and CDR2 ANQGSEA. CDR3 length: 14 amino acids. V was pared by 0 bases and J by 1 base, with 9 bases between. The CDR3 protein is CSVEEPYTNTEAFF. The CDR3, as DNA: TGCAGCGTTGAAGAGCCTTACACGAACACTGAAGCTTTCTTT.